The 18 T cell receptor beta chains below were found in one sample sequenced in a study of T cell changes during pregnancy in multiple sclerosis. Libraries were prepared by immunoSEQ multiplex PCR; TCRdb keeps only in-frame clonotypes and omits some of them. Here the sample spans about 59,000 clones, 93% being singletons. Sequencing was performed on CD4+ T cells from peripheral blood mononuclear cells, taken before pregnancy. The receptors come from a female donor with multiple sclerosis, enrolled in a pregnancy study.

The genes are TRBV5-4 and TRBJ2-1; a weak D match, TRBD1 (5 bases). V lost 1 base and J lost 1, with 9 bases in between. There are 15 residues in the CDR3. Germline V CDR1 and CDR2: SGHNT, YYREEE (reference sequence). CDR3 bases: TGTGCCAGCAGCTTGTTGGGGCGGTCCTACAATGAGCAGTTCTTC. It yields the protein CASSLLGRSYNEQFF.

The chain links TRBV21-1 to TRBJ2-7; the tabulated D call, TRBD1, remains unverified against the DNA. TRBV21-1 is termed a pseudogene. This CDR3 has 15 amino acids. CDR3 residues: CASSLKGGNDYEQYF. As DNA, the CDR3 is TGTGCCAGCAGTTTAAAAGGGGGAAATGACTACGAGCAGTACTTC.

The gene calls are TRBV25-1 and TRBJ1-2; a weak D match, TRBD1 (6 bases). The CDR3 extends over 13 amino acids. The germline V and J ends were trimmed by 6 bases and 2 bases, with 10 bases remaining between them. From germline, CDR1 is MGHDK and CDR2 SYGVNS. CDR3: CASRQQGNYGYTF. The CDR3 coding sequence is TGTGCCAGCAGGCAACAGGGCAACTATGGCTACACCTTC.

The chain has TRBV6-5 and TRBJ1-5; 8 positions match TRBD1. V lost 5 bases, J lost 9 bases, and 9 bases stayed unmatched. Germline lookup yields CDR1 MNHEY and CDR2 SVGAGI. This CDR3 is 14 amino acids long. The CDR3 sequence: CASSPTGVQPPQHF. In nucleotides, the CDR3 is TGTGCCAGCAGTCCGACAGGGGTCCAGCCGCCCCAGCATTTT.

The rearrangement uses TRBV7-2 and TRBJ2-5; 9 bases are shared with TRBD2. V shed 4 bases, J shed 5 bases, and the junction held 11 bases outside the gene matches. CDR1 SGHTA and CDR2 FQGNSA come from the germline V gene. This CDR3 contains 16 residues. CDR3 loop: CASSSIVGGRGETQYF. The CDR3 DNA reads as TGTGCCAGCAGCTCTATAGTGGGCGGGAGGGGTGAGACCCAGTACTTC.

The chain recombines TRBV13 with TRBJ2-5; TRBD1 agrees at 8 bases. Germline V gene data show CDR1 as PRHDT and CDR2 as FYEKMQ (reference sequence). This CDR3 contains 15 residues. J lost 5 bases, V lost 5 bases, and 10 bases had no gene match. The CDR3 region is CASSPGQGWGETQYF. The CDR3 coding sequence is TGTGCCAGCAGCCCCGGACAGGGTTGGGGGGAGACCCAGTACTTC.

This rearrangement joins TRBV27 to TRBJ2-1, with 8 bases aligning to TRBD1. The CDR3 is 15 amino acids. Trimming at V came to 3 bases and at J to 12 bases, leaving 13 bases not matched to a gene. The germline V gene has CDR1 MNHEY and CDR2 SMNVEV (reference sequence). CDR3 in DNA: TGTGCCAGCAGTTTGATAATGGCAGGGGGCGTCTGGCAGTTCTTC. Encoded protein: CASSLIMAGGVWQFF.

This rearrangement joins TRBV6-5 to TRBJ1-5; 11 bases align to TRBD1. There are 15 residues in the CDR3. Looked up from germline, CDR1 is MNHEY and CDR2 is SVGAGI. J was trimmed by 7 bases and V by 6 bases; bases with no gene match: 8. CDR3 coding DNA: TGTGCCAGCAGCCTGGACAGGGGGCATTTACAGCCCCAGCATTTT. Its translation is CASSLDRGHLQPQHF.

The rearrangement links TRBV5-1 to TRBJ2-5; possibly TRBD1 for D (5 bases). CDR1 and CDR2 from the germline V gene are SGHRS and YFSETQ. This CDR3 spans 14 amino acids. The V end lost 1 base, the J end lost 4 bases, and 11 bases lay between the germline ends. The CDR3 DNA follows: TGCGCCAGCAGCTTGAGTCAGGGCTTAGAGACCCAGTACTTC. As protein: CASSLSQGLETQYF.

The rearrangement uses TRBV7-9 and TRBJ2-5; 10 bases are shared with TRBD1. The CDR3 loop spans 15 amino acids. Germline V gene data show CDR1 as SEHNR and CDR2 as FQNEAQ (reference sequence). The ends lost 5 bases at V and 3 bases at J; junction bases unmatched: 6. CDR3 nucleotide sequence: TGTGCCAGCAGCACGCTGACAGGGGGCGAAGAGACCCAGTACTTC. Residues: CASSTLTGGEETQYF.

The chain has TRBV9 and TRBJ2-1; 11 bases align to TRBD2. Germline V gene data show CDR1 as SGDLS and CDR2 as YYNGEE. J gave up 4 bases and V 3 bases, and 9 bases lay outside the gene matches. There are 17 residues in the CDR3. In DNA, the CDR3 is TGTGCCAGCAGCGAAGGTTTAGCGGGAGGGGTATACAATGAGCAGTTCTTC. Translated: CASSEGLAGGVYNEQFF. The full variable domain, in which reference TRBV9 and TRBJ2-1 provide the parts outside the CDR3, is DSGVTQTPKHLITATGQRVTLRCSPRSGDLSVYWYQQSLDQGLQFLIQYYNGEERAKGNILERFSAQQFPDLHSELNLSSLELGDSALYFCASSEGLAGGVYNEQFFGPGTRLTVL.

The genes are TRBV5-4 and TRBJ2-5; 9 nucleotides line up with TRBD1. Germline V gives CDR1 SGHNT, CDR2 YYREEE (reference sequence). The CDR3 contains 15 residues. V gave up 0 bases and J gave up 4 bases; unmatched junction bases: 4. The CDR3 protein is CASSLGGDRAETQYF. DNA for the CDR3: TGTGCCAGCAGCTTGGGTGGGGACAGGGCAGAGACCCAGTACTTC.

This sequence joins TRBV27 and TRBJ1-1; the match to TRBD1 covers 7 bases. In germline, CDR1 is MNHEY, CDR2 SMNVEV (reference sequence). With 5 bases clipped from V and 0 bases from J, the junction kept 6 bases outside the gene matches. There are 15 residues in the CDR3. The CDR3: CASSVNRGLNTEAFF. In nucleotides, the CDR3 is TGTGCCAGCAGTGTCAACAGGGGATTGAACACTGAAGCTTTCTTT.

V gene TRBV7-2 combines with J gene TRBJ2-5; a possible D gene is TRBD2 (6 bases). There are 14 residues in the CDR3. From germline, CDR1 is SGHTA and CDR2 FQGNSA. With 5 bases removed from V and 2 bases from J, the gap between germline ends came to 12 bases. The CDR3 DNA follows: TGTGCCAGCAGCCCCGGGACTTATCAAGAGACCCAGTACTTC. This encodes CASSPGTYQETQYF.

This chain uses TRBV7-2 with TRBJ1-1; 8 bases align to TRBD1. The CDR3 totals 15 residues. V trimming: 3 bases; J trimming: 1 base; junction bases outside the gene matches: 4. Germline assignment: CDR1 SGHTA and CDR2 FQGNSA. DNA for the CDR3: TGTGCCAGCAGCTTGGGGGACAGGCGGAACACTGAAGCTTTCTTT. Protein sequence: CASSLGDRRNTEAFF.

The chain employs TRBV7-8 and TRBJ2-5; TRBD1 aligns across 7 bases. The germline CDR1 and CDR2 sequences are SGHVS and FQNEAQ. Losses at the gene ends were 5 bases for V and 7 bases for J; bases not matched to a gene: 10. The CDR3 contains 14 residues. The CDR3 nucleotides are TGTGCCAGCAGCCCGGGACAGCCTTCGGCGACCCAGTACTTC. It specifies CASSPGQPSATQYF. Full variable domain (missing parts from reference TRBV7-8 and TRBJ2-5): GAGVSQSPRYKVAKRGQDVALRCDPISGHVSLFWYQQALGQGPEFLTYFQNEAQLDKSGLPSDRFFAERPEGSVSTLKIQRTQQEDSAVYLCASSPGQPSATQYFGPGTRLLVL.

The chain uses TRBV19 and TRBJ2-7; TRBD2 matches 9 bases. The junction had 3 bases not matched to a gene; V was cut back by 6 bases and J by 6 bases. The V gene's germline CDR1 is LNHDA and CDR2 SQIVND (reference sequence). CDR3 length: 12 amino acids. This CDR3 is CASSVAGVEQYF. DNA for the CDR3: TGTGCCAGTAGCGTAGCGGGAGTCGAGCAGTACTTC.

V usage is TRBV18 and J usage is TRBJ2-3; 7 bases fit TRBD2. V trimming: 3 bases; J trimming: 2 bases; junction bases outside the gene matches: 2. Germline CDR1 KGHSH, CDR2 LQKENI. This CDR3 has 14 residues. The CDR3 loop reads CASSPGGITDTQYF. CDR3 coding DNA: TGTGCCAGCTCACCGGGGGGGATCACAGATACGCAGTATTTT.